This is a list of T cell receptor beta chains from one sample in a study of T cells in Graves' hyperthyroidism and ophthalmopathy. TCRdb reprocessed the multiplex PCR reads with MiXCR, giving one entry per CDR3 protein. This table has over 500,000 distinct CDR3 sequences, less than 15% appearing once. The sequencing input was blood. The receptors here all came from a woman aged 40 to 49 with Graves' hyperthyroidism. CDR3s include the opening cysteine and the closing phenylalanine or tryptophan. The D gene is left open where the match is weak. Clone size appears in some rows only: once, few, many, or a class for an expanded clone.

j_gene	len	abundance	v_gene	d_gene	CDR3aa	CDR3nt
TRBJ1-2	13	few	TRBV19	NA	CASSIDKNYGYTF	TGTGCCAGTAGTATTGATAAGAACTATGGCTACACCTTC
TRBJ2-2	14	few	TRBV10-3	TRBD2	CAIRGGSDTGELFF	TGTGCCATCAGGGGCGGGAGCGACACCGGGGAGCTGTTTTTT
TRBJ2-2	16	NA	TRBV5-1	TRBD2	CASSLVLAGNTGELFF	TGCGCCAGCAGCTTGGTGTTAGCGGGGAACACCGGGGAGCTGTTTTTT
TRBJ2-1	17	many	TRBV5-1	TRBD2	CASSLNALAGVGDEQFF	TGCGCCAGCAGCTTGAATGCTCTAGCGGGAGTAGGTGATGAGCAGTTCTTC
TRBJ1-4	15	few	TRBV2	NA	CASSVGGVSNEKLFF	TGTGCCAGCAGTGTGGGGGGTGTGTCTAATGAAAAACTGTTTTTT
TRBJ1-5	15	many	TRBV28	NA	CASRSQGFLGQPQHF	TGTGCCAGCAGGTCACAGGGTTTTTTGGGTCAGCCCCAGCATTTT
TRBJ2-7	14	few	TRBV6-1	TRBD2	CASSPGTSGRQEYF	TGTGCCTCCTCACCGGGGACTAGCGGGAGACAGGAGTACTTC
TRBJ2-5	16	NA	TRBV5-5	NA	CASSSDPGRSQETQYF	TGTGCCAGCAGCTCGGACCCAGGGAGATCACAAGAGACCCAGTACTTC
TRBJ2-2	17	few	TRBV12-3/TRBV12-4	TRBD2	CASSLVGGLANFGELFF	TGTGCCAGCAGTTTAGTGGGAGGACTAGCGAACTTCGGGGAGCTGTTTTTT
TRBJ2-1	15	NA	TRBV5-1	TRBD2	CASSLVTSGYNEQFF	TGCGCCAGCAGCCTAGTGACTAGCGGATACAATGAGCAGTTCTTC
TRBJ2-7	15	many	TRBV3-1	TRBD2	CASSPRTSLHAEQYF	TGTGCCAGCAGCCCCAGGACTAGCCTCCACGCCGAGCAGTACTTC
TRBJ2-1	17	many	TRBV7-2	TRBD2	CASSLKWASGILHEQFF	TGTGCCAGCAGCTTAAAGTGGGCTAGCGGGATACTACATGAGCAGTTCTTC
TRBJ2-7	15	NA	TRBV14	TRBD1	CASSQATGKFHEQYF	TGTGCCAGCAGCCAGGCGACAGGGAAATTCCACGAGCAGTACTTC
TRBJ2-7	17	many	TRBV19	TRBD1	CASSIGSQTGGFYEQYF	TGTGCCAGTAGTATAGGGTCTCAAACAGGGGGCTTCTACGAGCAGTACTTC
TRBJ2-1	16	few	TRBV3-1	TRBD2	CASSRNIAGGYNEQFF	TGTGCCAGCAGCCGTAACATAGCGGGAGGCTACAATGAGCAGTTCTTC
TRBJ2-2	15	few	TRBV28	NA	CASRVGGTNTGELFF	TGTGCCAGCAGGGTGGGGGGCACGAACACCGGGGAGCTGTTTTTT
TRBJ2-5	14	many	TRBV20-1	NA	CSARDSRRSETQYF	TGCAGTGCTAGAGACTCCCGGCGGTCAGAGACCCAGTACTTC
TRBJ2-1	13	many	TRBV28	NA	CAIRDSVYNEQFF	TGTGCCATCCGGGACTCCGTCTACAATGAGCAGTTCTTC
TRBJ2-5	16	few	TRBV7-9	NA	CASSLRILSRRETQYF	TGTGCCAGCAGCTTAAGGATCTTAAGTCGTCGGGAGACCCAGTACTTC
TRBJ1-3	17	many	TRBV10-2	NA	CASSTGSGGYSGNTIYF	TGCGCCAGCAGTACGGGCTCGGGCGGTTACTCTGGAAACACCATATATTTT
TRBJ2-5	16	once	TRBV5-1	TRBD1	CASSPSGGASTETQYF	TGCGCCAGCAGCCCCTCAGGGGGCGCGTCTACTGAGACCCAGTACTTC
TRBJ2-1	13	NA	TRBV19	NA	CATQEEGWNEQFF	TGTGCCACCCAGGAAGAGGGGTGGAATGAGCAGTTCTTC
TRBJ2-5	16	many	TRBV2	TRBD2	CASRDWTSGSQETQYF	TGTGCCAGCAGGGACTGGACTAGCGGGAGTCAGGAGACCCAGTACTTC
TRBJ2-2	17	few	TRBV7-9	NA	CASSPREQGPNTGELFF	TGTGCCAGCAGCCCCAGGGAGCAGGGGCCGAACACCGGGGAGCTGTTTTTT
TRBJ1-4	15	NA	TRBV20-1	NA	CSARAGSATNEKLFF	TGCAGTGCTAGAGCAGGTTCTGCAACTAATGAAAAACTGTTTTTT
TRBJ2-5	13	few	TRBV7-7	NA	CASSSTGRKTQYF	TGTGCTAGCAGCTCGACAGGGAGGAAGACCCAGTACTTC
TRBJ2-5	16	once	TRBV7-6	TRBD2	CASSFVAGDYQETQYF	TGTGCCAGCAGCTTCGTAGCGGGAGACTACCAAGAGACCCAGTACTTC
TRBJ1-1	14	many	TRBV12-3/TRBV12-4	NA	CASSLGRQNTEAFF	TGTGCCAGCAGTTTAGGCCGACAGAACACTGAAGCTTTCTTT
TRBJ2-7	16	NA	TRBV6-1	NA	CASSRLFGQQPYEQYF	TGTGCCAGCAGTCGGTTATTTGGACAGCAGCCCTACGAGCAGTACTTC
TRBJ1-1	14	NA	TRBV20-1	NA	CSASPGAQITEAFF	TGCAGTGCTAGTCCAGGGGCTCAAATCACTGAAGCTTTCTTT
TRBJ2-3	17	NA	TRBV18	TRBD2	CASSPQEGTRGTDTQYF	TGTGCCAGCTCACCACAGGAAGGGACTAGAGGCACAGATACGCAGTATTTT
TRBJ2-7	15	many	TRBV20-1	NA	CSALTTLPSNYEQYF	TGCAGTGCCCTCACTACCCTGCCTAGCAACTACGAGCAGTACTTC
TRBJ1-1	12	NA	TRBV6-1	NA	CASGGVTTEAFF	TGTGCCAGCGGGGGGGTGACCACTGAAGCTTTCTTT
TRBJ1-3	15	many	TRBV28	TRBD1	CASSPTGGGGNTIYF	TGTGCCAGCAGTCCGACAGGGGGAGGTGGAAACACCATATATTTT
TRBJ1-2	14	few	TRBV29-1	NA	CSVEDRDTYYGYTF	TGCAGCGTTGAAGATCGCGACACCTACTATGGCTACACCTTC
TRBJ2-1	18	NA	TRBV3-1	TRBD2	CASSQEAQRSGRGNEQFF	TGTGCCAGCAGCCAAGAGGCTCAGAGGAGCGGGAGGGGTAATGAGCAGTTCTTC
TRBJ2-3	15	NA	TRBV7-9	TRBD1	CASSEQGAGADTQYF	TGTGCCAGCAGCGAACAGGGGGCGGGCGCAGATACGCAGTATTTT
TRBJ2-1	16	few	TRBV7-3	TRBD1	CASSLNTGVAYNEQFF	TGTGCCAGCAGCCTCAATACAGGGGTGGCCTACAATGAGCAGTTCTTC
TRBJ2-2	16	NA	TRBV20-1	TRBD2	CSAPRRGLEYTGELFF	TGCAGTGCCCCTCGCCGGGGACTAGAGTACACCGGGGAGCTGTTTTTT
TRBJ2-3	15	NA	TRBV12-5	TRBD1	CASGFRDRDTDTQYF	TGTGCTAGTGGTTTCCGGGACAGGGACACAGATACGCAGTATTTT
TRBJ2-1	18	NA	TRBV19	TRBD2	CASSPGTSGRAWYNEQFF	TGTGCCAGTAGCCCCGGGACTAGCGGGAGGGCCTGGTACAATGAGCAGTTCTTC
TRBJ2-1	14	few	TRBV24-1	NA	CATSGGEAYNEQFF	TGTGCCACCAGCGGAGGGGAGGCGTACAATGAGCAGTTCTTC
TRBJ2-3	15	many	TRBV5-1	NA	CASSLGPSSTDTQYF	TGCGCCAGCAGCTTGGGACCATCTAGCACAGATACGCAGTATTTT
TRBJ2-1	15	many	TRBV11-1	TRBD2	CASSLTSGGYNEQFF	TGTGCCAGCAGCCTAACTAGCGGAGGGTACAATGAGCAGTTCTTC
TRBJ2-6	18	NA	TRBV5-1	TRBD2	CASSFLAGEDSGANVLTF	TGCGCCAGCAGCTTCCTAGCGGGAGAAGACTCTGGGGCCAACGTCCTGACTTTC
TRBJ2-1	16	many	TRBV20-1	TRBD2	CSATDPRRGVLNEQFF	TGCAGTGCCACCGATCCAAGGCGGGGGGTGTTGAATGAGCAGTTCTTC
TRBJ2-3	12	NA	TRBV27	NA	CASSPGQAAQYF	TGTGCCAGCAGTCCCGGGCAGGCTGCGCAGTATTTT
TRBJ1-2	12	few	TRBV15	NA	CATPIGFGGYTF	TGTGCCACCCCCATAGGGTTCGGTGGCTACACCTTC